These 14 T cell receptor beta chains were sequenced from one sample in a study of cytomegalovirus exposure and HLA in healthy donors. PCR was performed using 60 Vbeta and 13 Jbeta primers. Clones were sequenced by immunoSEQ multiplex PCR, and TCRdb holds only the in-frame ones, with some missing. This table holds approximately 100,000 clones, around 81% found once. Sequenced material: PBMCs. The origin of the receptors is a man between 18 and 35 years old in good health and CMV-seronegative.

CDR3 nucleotide sequence: TGTGCCACCAGCACCGAGGGGGTAGGGTACGAGCAGTACTTC. Translated: CATSTEGVGYEQYF. This chain uses TRBV15 with TRBJ2-5; weak D call: TRBD1 (6 bases). The tail of the sequence fits TRBJ2-7 better, so the J call may be wrong. The CDR3 is made up of 14 amino acids. Germline V gene lookup returns CDR1 LNHNV and CDR2 YYDKDF (reference sequence).

This chain joins TRBV6-1 and TRBJ2-1; TRBD2 aligns across 12 bases. The CDR3 contains 15 residues. The germline V gene has CDR1 MNHNS and CDR2 SASEGT. V gave up 4 bases and J gave up 8 bases; unmatched junction bases: 6. In DNA, the CDR3 is TGTGCCAGCAGTGTGCCTAGCGGGGGGGCCTATGAGCAGTTCTTC. Encoded protein: CASSVPSGGAYEQFF.

The rearrangement uses TRBV19 and TRBJ2-7; D perhaps matches TRBD2 (6 bases). Germline values: CDR1 LNHDA, CDR2 SQIVND (reference sequence). V dropped 4 bases and J dropped 2 bases, with 9 bases sitting between them. CDR3 length equals 13 residues. This CDR3 is CASSNGGTYEQYF. CDR3 DNA sequence: TGTGCCAGTAGTAACGGGGGAACCTACGAGCAGTACTTC.

The rearrangement joins TRBV5-1 to TRBJ1-2; tentative D call: TRBD1 (5 bases). This CDR3 comprises 14 residues. CDR1 and CDR2 from the germline V gene are SGHRS and YFSETQ. Trimming left V 4 bases short and J 0 bases short, with 10 bases between. The CDR3 here is CASSDSGANYGYTF. The CDR3 DNA sequence: TGCGCCAGCAGCGACAGTGGGGCTAACTATGGCTACACCTTC.

This clone occurred a few times. The V call is TRBV6-5, the J call TRBJ2-1, with TRBD1 matching over 9 bases. The CDR3 has 15 residues. With 4 bases clipped from V and 7 bases from J, the junction kept 8 bases outside the gene matches. Germline assignment: CDR1 MNHEY and CDR2 SVGAGI. DNA of the CDR3: TGTGCCAGCAGTTTCGGGACAGGGTTGATGAATGAGCAGTTCTTC. It codes for CASSFGTGLMNEQFF.

The chain couples TRBV4-2 to TRBJ2-3; 9 bases are a match to TRBD2. Germline V gene sequence: CDR1 LGHNA, CDR2 YNFKEQ. The length of the CDR3 is 17 residues. V lost 0 bases, J lost 4 bases, and 8 bases stayed unmatched. CDR3 sequence: CASSQDGAGGPADTQYF. The CDR3 nucleotides are TGTGCCAGCAGCCAAGATGGGGCGGGGGGGCCAGCAGATACGCAGTATTTT.

The genes are TRBV18 and TRBJ1-1, with D unclear. Trimming cost V 6 bases and J 4 bases, with 12 bases left between them. The germline gives CDR1 KGHSH, CDR2 LQKENI. This CDR3 region has 13 residues. The CDR3 region has the DNA TGTGCCAGCTCTCCTATTGCGGGCACTGAAGCTTTCTTT. This sequence encodes CASSPIAGTEAFF.

The V and J genes are TRBV5-4 and TRBJ2-7, with D possibly matching TRBD2 (6 bases). Germline lookup yields CDR1 SGHNT and CDR2 YYREEE (reference sequence). CDR3 length: 16 amino acids. V gave up 2 bases and J gave up 0 bases, with 15 bases separating them. Written as DNA, the CDR3 is TGTGCCAGCAGCTTAAATGGCGGGGTCTCCTCCTACGAGCAGTACTTC. Protein sequence: CASSLNGGVSSYEQYF.

The chain uses TRBV7-3 and TRBJ2-2; 8 bases match TRBD2. Trimming removed 5 bases from V and 4 bases from J; junction bases left unmatched: 9. The germline V gene has CDR1 SGHTA and CDR2 FQGTGA. This CDR3 has 16 residues. As DNA, the CDR3 is TGTGCCAGCAGCCCCCAGGCGGGGGGACTCACCGGGGAGCTGTTTTTT. This translates into CASSPQAGGLTGELFF.

For the CDR3, the DNA is TGTGCCAGCAGCTTATCAGGTAGCTCTGGAAACACCATATATTTT. This sequence encodes CASSLSGSSGNTIYF. The V and J genes are TRBV7-9 and TRBJ1-3; D is unclear. This CDR3 has 15 amino acids. Trimming shortened V by 2 bases and J by 0 bases, and 8 bases separated the two germline ends. Germline V gene lookup returns CDR1 SEHNR and CDR2 FQNEAQ (reference sequence).

This clone was recorded only once. The V gene is TRBV14, the J gene TRBJ1-6, with 10 bases lining up with TRBD1. The CDR3 contains 15 residues. V shed 4 bases, J shed 6 bases, and the junction held 3 bases outside the gene matches. Germline CDR1 reads SGHDN; CDR2 reads FVKESK. CDR3 sequence (DNA): TGTGCCAGCAGCCTAGGGGACAGGGGTAATTCACCCCTCCACTTT. Protein sequence: CASSLGDRGNSPLHF.

This chain connects TRBV6-1 to TRBJ1-1; D is unclear. This CDR3 comprises 12 residues. The V gene's germline CDR1 is MNHNS and CDR2 SASEGT. V was pared by 6 bases and J by 3 bases, with 8 bases between. The CDR3: CASRELYTEAFF. The DNA for the CDR3 is TGTGCCAGCAGAGAATTATACACTGAAGCTTTCTTT.

V and J are TRBV9 and TRBJ1-5, with 7 nucleotides matching TRBD1. This CDR3 region has 14 residues. The V gene end was trimmed by 3 bases and the J gene end by 8 bases; junction bases not matched to a gene: 8. Germline V gene lookup returns CDR1 SGDLS and CDR2 YYNGEE. The CDR3 here is CASSEGTAIEPQHF. The CDR3 DNA sequence: TGTGCCAGCAGCGAGGGGACAGCTATAGAGCCCCAGCATTTT.

The rearrangement links TRBV5-4 to TRBJ2-1; D possibly corresponds to TRBD1 (5 bases). Trimming removed 4 bases from V and 13 bases from J, with 15 bases in between. CDR1 SGHNT and CDR2 YYREEE come from the germline V gene (reference sequence). The CDR3 spans 12 residues. The CDR3 is CASSADSLIQFF. DNA for the CDR3: TGTGCCAGCAGCGCAGACAGCCTAATCCAGTTCTTC.